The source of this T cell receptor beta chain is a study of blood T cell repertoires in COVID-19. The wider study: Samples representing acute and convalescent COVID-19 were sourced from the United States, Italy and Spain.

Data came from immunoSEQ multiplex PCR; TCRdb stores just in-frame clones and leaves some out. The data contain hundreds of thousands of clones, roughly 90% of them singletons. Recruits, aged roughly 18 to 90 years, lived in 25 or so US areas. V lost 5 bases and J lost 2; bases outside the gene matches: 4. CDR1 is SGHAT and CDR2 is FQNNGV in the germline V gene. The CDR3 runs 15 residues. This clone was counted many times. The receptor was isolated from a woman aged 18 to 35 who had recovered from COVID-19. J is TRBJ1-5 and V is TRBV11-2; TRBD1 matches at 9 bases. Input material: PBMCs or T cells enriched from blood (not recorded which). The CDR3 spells CASSRDREGNQPQHF. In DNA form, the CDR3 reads TGTGCCAGCAGCCGGGACAGGGAGGGCAATCAGCCCCAGCATTTT.